The present T cell receptor (beta chain) was sequenced within a study of shared clonotypes between healthy human individuals. In replicate PCRs of unsorted PBMC, approximately 0.3 ug DNA, around 29,000 T cell genomes, was used. Using immunoSEQ multiplex PCR, the repertoire was profiled, and TCRdb retains in-frame clones only, with some absent. This sample has fewer than 600,000 clones, with around 76% found just once. CDR3 length: 15 amino acids. Trimming left V 4 bases short and J 3 bases short, with 12 bases between. In germline, CDR1 is LGHNA, CDR2 YNFKEQ. The chain has TRBV4-2 and TRBJ2-2, with D possibly being TRBD1 (5 bases). This sequence was found in a woman between 35 and 50 years old in good health. Some clones in this sample may be carry-over from other donors' samples. Specimen: PBMCs. This CDR3 is CASSPATDYTGELFF. DNA of the CDR3: TGTGCCAGCAGCCCAGCGACAGACTACACCGGGGAGCTGTTTTTT.